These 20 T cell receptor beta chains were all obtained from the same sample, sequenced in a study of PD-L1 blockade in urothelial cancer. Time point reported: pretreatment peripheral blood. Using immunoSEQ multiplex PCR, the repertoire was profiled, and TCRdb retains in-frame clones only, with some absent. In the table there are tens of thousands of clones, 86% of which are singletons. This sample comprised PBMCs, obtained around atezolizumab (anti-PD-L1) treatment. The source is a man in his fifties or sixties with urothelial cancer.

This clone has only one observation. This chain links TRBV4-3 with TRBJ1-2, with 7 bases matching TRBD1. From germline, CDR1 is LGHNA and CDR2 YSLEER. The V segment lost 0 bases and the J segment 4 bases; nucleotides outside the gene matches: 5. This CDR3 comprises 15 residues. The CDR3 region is CASSQDRQGGYGYTF. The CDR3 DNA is TGCGCCAGCAGCCAAGATCGACAGGGCGGCTATGGCTACACCTTC.

In nucleotides, the CDR3 is TGCGCCAGCAGCCAGACACCCTACAGGGGCCTCAATCAGCCCCAGCATTTT. Its translation is CASSQTPYRGLNQPQHF. This rearrangement joins TRBV4-1 to TRBJ1-5; 7 positions match TRBD1. V dropped 3 bases and J dropped 3; count of bases not matched to a gene: 11. The CDR3 loop spans 17 amino acids. Germline CDR1 MGHRA, CDR2 YSYEKL.

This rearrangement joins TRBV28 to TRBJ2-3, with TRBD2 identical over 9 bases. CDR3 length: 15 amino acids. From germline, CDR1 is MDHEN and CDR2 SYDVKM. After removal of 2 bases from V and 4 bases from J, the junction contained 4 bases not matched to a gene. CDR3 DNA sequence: TGTGCCAGCAGTTTAGGAGCGGGGGGCTCAGATACGCAGTATTTT. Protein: CASSLGAGGSDTQYF.

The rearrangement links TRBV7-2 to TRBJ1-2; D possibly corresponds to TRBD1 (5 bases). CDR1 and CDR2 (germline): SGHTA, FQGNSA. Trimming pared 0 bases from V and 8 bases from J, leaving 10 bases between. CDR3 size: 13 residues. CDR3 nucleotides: TGTGCCAGCAGCTTAGCCTCAGGGCAAGGCTACACCTTC. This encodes CASSLASGQGYTF.

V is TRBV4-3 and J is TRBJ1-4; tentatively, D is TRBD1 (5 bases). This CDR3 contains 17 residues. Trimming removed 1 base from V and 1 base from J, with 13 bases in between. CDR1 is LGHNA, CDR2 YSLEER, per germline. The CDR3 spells CASSQVMGGGTNEKLFF. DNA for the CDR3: TGCGCCAGCAGCCAAGTGATGGGGGGAGGAACTAATGAAAAACTGTTTTTT.

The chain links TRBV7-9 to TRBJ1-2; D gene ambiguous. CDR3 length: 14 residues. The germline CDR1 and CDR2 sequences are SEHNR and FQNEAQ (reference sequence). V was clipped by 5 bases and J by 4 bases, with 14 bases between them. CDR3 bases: TGTGCCAGCAGCCCGCGGGTCGGGATCTATGGCTACACCTTC. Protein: CASSPRVGIYGYTF.

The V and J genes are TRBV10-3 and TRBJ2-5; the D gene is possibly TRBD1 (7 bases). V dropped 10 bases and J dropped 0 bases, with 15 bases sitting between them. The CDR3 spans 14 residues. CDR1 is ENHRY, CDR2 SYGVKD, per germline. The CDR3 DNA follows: TGTGCCACCCAGGGGGGATTGTACCAAGAGACCCAGTACTTC. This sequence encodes CATQGGLYQETQYF.

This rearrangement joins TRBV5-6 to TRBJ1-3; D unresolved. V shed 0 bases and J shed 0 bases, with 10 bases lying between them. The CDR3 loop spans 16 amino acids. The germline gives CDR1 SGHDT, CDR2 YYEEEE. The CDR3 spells CASSLGAAFSGNTIYF. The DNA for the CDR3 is TGTGCCAGCAGCTTGGGTGCGGCGTTCTCTGGAAACACCATATATTTT.

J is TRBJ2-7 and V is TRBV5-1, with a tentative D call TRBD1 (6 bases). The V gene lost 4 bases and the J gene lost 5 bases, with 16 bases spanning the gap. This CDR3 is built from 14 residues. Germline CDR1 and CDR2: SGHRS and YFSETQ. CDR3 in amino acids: CASSEKGVSHEQYF. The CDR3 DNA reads TGCGCCAGCAGCGAGAAGGGGGTCAGCCACGAGCAGTACTTC.

The CDR3 protein is CASSPRAGSFYNEQFF. DNA of the CDR3: TGTGCCAGCAGCCCCCGGGCAGGGTCTTTCTACAATGAGCAGTTCTTC. This chain connects TRBV11-1 to TRBJ2-1, with D possibly matching TRBD1 (5 bases). Trimming took off 5 bases at V and 3 bases at J, with 17 bases between the two ends. Germline CDR1 SGHAT, CDR2 FQDESV (reference sequence). The CDR3 is 16 amino acids.

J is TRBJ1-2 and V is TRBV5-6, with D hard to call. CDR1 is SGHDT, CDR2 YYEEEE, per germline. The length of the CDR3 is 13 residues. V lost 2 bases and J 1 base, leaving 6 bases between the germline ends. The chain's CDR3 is CASSFLLNYGYTF. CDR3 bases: TGTGCCAGCAGCTTCCTCCTTAACTATGGCTACACCTTC.

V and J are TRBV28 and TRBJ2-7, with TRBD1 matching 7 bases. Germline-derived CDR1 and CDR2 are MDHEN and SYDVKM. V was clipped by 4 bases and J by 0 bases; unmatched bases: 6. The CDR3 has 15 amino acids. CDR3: CASSSPGTASYEQYF. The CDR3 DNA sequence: TGTGCCAGCAGTTCCCCAGGGACAGCCTCCTACGAGCAGTACTTC.

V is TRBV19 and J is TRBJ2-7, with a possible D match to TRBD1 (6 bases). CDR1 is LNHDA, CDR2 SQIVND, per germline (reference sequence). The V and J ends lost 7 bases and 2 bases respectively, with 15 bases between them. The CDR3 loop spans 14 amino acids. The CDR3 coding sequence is TGTGCCAGTACTGATACAGGGCCTCCCTACGAGCAGTACTTC. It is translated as CASTDTGPPYEQYF. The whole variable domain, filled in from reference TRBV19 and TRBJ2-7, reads DGGITQSPKYLFRKEGQNVTLSCEQNLNHDAMYWYRQDPGQGLRLIYYSQIVNDFQKGDIAEGYSVSREKKESFPLTVTSAQKNPTAFYLCASTDTGPPYEQYFGPGTRLTVT.

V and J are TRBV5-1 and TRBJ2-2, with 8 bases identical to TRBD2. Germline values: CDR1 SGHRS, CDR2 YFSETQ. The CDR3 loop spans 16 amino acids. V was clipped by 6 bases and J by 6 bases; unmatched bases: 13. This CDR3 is CASTQSSGGGAGELFF. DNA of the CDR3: TGCGCCAGCACCCAGTCAAGCGGGGGAGGGGCCGGGGAGCTGTTTTTT.

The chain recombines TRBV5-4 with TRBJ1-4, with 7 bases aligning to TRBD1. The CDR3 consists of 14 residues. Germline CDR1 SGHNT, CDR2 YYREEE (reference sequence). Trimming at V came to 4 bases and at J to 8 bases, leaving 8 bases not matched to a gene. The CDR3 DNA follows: TGTGCCAGCAGCACGGGACAGTTTACAGAAAAACTGTTTTTT. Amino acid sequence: CASSTGQFTEKLFF. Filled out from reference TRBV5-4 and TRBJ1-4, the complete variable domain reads ETGVTQSPTHLIKTRGQQVTLRCSSQSGHNTVSWYQQALGQGPQFIFQYYREEENGRGNFPPRFSGLQFPNYSSELNVNALELDDSALYLCASSTGQFTEKLFFGSGTQLSVL.

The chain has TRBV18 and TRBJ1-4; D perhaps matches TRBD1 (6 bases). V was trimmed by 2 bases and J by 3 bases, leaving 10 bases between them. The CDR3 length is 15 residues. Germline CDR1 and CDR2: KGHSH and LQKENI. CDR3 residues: CASSPTGLSNEKLFF. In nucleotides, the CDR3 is TGTGCCAGCTCACCAACAGGGCTATCTAATGAAAAACTGTTTTTT.

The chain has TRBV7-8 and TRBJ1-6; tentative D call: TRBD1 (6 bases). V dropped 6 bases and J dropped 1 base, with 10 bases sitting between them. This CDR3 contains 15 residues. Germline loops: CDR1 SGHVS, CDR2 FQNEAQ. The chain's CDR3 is CASRRGGSYNSPLHF. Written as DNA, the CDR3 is TGTGCCAGCAGGAGGGGGGGTTCCTATAATTCACCCCTCCACTTT.

The CDR3 region has the DNA TGTGCCAGCAGCTTGGGAGCGAGCTCTGGAAACACCATATATTTT. Translation gives CASSLGASSGNTIYF. The chain combines TRBV11-3 with TRBJ1-3; D is ambiguous. The CDR3 contains 15 residues. V was trimmed by 3 bases and J by 0 bases, leaving 9 bases between them. Germline V gene data show CDR1 as SGHNT and CDR2 as YENEEA.

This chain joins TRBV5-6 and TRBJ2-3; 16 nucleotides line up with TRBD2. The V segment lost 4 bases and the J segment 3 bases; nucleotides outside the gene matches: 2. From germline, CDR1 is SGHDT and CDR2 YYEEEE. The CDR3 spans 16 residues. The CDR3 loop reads CASSGTSGGATDTQYF. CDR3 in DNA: TGTGCCAGCAGCGGGACTAGCGGGGGGGCAACAGATACGCAGTATTTT.

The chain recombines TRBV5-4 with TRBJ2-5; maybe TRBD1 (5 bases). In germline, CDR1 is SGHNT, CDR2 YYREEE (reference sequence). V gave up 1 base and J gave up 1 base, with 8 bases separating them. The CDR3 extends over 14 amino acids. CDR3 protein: CASSLMGRQETQYF. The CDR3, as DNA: TGTGCCAGCAGCTTGATGGGGCGCCAAGAGACCCAGTACTTC.